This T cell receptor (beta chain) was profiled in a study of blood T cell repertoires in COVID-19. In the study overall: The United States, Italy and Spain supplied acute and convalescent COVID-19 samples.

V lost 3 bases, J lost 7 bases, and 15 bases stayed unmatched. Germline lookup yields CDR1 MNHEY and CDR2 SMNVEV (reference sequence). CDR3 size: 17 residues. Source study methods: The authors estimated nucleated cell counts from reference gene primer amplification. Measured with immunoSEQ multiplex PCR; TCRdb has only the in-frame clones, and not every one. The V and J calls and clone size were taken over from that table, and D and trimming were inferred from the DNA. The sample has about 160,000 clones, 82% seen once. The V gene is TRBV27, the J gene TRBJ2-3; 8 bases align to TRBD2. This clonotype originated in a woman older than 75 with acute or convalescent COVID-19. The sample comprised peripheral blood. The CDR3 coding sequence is TGTGCCAGCAGTTTGAAGGCTAGCGGGCTTTGGGGATATACGCAGTATTTT. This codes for CASSLKASGLWGYTQYF.